This T cell receptor beta chain was profiled in a study of shared clonotypes between healthy human individuals. On sorted subsets, replicate PCRs used 200 to 250 ng DNA, or about 33,000 T cell genomes. Profiled with immunoSEQ multiplex PCR; TCRdb holds only in-frame clones, not every one. Here the sample spans around 1,900,000 clones, around 95% being singletons. This CDR3 has 17 residues. Per the germline V gene, CDR1 is LNHNV and CDR2 is YYDKDF (reference sequence). V was cut by 4 bases and J by 2 bases, with 20 bases left in between. CD8 cells regarded as naive lacked CD45RO, were positively chosen for CCR7, and omitted terminally differentiated effector memory CD45RA+ cells.

The origin of this receptor is a young man in good health. Some clones in this sample may be carry-over from other donors' samples. The J gene is TRBJ2-5, the V gene TRBV15; D perhaps matches TRBD2 (6 bases). Sequencing was performed on naive CD8+ T cells from PBMCs. For the CDR3, the DNA is TGTGCCACCAGCACTACGCTTGTAGGGACTTTTCAAGAGACCCAGTACTTC. This translates into CATSTTLVGTFQETQYF. The variable domain in full, completed from reference TRBV15 and TRBJ2-5, reads DAMVIQNPRYQVTQFGKPVTLSCSQTLNHNVMYWYQQKSSQAPKLLFHYYDKDFNNEADTPDNFQSRRPNTSFCFLDIRSPGLGDTAMYLCATSTTLVGTFQETQYFGPGTRLLVL.